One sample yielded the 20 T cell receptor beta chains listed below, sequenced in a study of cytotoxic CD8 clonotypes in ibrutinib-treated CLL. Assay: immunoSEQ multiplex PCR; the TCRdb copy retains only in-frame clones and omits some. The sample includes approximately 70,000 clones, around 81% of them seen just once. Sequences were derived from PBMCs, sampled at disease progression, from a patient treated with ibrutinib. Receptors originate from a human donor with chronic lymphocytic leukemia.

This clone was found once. CDR3 loop: CASARRGPPAPLHF. The CDR3 DNA sequence: TGTGCCAGCGCTAGGAGGGGGCCCCCCGCTCCCCTCCACTTT. This chain links TRBV6-1 with TRBJ1-6, with 7 bases identical to TRBD1. After removal of 8 bases from V and 13 bases from J, the junction contained 14 bases not matched to a gene. The CDR3 has 14 amino acids. Germline values: CDR1 MNHNS, CDR2 SASEGT.

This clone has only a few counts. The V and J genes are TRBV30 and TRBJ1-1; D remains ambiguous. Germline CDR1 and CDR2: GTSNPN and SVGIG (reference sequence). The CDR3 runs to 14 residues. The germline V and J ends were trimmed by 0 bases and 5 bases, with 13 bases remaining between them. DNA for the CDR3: TGTGCCTGGAGTGTATCGTCCACGGGTACTGAAGCTTTCTTT. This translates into CAWSVSSTGTEAFF. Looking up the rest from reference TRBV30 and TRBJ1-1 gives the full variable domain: SQTIHQWPATLVQPVGSPLSLECTVEGTSNPNLYWYRQAAGRGLQLLFYSVGIGQISSEVPQNLSASRPQDRQFILSSKKLLLSDSGFYLCAWSVSSTGTEAFFGQGTRLTVV.

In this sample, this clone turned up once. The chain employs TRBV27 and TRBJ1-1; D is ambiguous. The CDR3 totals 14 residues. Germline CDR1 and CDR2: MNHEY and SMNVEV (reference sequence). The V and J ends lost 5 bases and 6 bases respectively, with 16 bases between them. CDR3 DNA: TGTGCCAGCAGTACGATCCATGGGAGTTCTGAAGCTTTCTTT. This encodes CASSTIHGSSEAFF.

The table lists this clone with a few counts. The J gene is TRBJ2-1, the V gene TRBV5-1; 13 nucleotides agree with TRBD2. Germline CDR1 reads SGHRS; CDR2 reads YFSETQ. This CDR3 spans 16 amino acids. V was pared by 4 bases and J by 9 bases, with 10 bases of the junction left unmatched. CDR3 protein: CASSVTTSGGALEQFF. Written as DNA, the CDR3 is TGCGCCAGCAGCGTGACAACTAGCGGGGGGGCTCTTGAGCAGTTCTTC.

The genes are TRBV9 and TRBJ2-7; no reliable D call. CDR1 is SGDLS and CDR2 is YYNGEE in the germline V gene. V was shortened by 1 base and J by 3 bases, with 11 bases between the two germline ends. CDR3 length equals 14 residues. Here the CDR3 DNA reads TGTGCCAGCAGCGTAAATTACCCTAACTACGAGCAGTACTTC. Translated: CASSVNYPNYEQYF. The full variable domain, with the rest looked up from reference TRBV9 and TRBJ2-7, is DSGVTQTPKHLITATGQRVTLRCSPRSGDLSVYWYQQSLDQGLQFLIQYYNGEERAKGNILERFSAQQFPDLHSELNLSSLELGDSALYFCASSVNYPNYEQYFGPGTRLTVT.

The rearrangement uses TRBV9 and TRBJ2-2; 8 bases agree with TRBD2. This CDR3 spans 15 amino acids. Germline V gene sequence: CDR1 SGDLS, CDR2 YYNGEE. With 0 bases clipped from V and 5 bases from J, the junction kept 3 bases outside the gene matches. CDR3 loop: CASSVAGGRTGELFF. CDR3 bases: TGTGCCAGCAGCGTAGCGGGGGGGCGTACCGGGGAGCTGTTTTTT.

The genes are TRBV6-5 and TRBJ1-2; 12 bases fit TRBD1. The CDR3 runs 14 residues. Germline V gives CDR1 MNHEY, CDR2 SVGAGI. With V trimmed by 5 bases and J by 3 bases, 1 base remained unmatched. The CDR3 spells CASSGTGGDYGYTF. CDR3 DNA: TGTGCCAGCAGTGGGACAGGGGGCGACTATGGCTACACCTTC.

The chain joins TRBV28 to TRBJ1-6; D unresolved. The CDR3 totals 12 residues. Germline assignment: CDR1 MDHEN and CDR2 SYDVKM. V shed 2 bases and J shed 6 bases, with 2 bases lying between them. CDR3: CASSLANSPLHF. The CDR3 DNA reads TGTGCCAGCAGTTTAGCTAATTCACCCCTCCACTTT.

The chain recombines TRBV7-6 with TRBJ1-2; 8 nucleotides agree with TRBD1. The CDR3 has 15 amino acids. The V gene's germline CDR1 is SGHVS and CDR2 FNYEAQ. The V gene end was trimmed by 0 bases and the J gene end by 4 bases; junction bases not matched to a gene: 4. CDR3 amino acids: CASSLARGQGYGYTF. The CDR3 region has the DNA TGTGCCAGCAGCTTAGCCCGAGGACAGGGCTATGGCTACACCTTC.

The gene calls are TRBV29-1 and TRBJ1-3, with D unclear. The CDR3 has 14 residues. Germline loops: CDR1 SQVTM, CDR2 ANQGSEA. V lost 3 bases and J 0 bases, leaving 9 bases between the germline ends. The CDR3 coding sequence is TGCAGCGTTGAGCGTGGGAACTCTGGAAACACCATATATTTT. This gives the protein CSVERGNSGNTIYF.

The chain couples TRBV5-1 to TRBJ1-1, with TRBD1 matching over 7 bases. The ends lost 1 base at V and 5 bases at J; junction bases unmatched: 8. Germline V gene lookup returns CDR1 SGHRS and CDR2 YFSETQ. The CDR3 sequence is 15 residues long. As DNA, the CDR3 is TGCGCCAGCAGCTTGACGAGACAGGGTGGTACTGAAGCTTTCTTT. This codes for CASSLTRQGGTEAFF.

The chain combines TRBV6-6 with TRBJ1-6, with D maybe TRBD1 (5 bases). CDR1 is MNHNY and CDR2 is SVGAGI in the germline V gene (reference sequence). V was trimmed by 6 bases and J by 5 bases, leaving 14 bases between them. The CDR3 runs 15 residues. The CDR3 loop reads CASRGREIDNSPLHF. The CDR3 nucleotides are TGTGCCAGCAGAGGCAGGGAAATAGATAATTCACCCCTCCACTTT.

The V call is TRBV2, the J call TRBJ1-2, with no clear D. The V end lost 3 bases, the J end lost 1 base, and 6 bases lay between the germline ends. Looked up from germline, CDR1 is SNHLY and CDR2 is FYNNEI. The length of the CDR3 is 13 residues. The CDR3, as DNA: TGTGCCAGCAGTGACTCGGGTAACTATGGCTACACCTTC. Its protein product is CASSDSGNYGYTF.

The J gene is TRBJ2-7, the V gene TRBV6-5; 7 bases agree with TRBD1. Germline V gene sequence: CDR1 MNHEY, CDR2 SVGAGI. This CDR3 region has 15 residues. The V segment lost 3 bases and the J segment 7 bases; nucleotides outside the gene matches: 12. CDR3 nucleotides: TGTGCCAGCAGTTATTCCGGGACAGCGAACGAGGAGCAGTACTTC. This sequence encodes CASSYSGTANEEQYF.

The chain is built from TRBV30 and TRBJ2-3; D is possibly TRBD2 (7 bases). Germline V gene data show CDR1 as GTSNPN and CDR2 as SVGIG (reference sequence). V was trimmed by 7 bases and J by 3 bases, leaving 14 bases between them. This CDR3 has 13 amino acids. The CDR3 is CAYLRGGTDTQYF. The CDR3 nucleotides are TGTGCCTACCTAAGGGGGGGGACAGATACGCAGTATTTT.

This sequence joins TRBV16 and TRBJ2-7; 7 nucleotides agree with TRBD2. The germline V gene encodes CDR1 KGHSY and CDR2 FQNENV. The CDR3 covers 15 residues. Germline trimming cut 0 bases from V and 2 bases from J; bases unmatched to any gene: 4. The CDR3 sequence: CASSQSSGRPYEQYF. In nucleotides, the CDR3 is TGTGCCAGCAGCCAATCTTCCGGGAGGCCCTACGAGCAGTACTTC. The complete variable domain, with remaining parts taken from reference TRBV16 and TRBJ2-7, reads GEEVAQTPKHLVRGEGQKAKLYCAPIKGHSYVFWYQQVLKNEFKFLISFQNENVFDETGMPKERFSAKCLPNSPCSLEIQATKLEDSAVYFCASSQSSGRPYEQYFGPGTRLTVT.

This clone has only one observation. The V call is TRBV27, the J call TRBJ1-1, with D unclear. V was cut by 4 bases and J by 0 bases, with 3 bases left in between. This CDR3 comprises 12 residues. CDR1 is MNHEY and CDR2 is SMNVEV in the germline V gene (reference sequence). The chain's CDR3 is CASSSVNTEAFF. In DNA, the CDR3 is TGTGCCAGCAGTTCGGTGAACACTGAAGCTTTCTTT.

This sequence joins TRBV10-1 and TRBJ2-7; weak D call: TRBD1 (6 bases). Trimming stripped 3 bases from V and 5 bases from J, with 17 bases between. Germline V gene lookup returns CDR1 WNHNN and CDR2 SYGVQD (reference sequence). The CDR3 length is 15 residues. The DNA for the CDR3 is TGCGCCAGCAGTGAAACGGACAGTGGAGTGGACGAGCAGTACTTC. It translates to CASSETDSGVDEQYF.

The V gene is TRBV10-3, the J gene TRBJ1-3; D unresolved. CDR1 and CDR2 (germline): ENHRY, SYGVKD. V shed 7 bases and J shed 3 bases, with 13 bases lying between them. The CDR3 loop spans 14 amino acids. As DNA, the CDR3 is TGTGCCATCATGAAGGGCGCGGGTGGAAACACCATATATTTT. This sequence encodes CAIMKGAGGNTIYF.

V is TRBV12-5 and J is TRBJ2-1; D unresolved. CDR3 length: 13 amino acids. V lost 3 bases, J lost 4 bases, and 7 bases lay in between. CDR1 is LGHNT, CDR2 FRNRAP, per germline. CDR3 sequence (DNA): TGTGCTAGTGGTTTATCTGAGTACAATGAGCAGTTCTTC. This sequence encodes CASGLSEYNEQFF.